This T cell receptor (beta chain) stems from a study of blood T cells in healthy people across ages. This clonotype occurred many times. Its antigen is unknown. Points from the study as a whole: Unsorted PBMC input precluded a conclusive naive versus antigen-experienced comparison. Per-million-T-cell TCR beta diversity fell roughly linearly with age.

Germline lookup yields CDR1 SGHRS and CDR2 YFSETQ. V lost 0 bases to trimming and J lost 1 base, with 7 bases between them. The CDR3 consists of 14 residues. The authors ran a second PCR of 7 to 11 cycles using a sample-barcoded 5' primer and a J-beta primer mix. Each CDR3 protein gets one entry after TCRdb re-called the 5' RACE reads with MiXCR. The repertoire holds over 500,000 distinct CDR3 sequences, with over 40% as singletons. This clonotype was sampled from a woman older than 75 in good health. The V call is TRBV5-1, the J call TRBJ1-1; D is unresolved. Source material: blood. The CDR3, as DNA: TGCGCCAGCAGCTTGGTTCAGGCGAACACTGAAGCTTTCTTT. It is translated as CASSLVQANTEAFF. Full variable domain (remainder filled in from reference TRBV5-1 and TRBJ1-1): KAGVTQTPRYLIKTRGQQVTLSCSPISGHRSVSWYQQTPGQGLQFLFEYFSETQRNKGNFPGRFSGRQFSNSRSEMNVSTLELGDSALYLCASSLVQANTEAFFGQGTRLTVV.